This T cell receptor beta chain was recovered during a study of shared clonotypes between healthy human individuals (TCRdb year 2020). Background on the whole study: The cohort comprised two women and a few men aged 18 to 49 years. Libraries were prepared and TCR repertoires were sequenced by different laboratories using diverse techniques, in order to increase sequencing depth and limit assay-specific biases. The study deeply sequenced blood TCR repertoires of about five healthy adults to estimate repertoire size and the extent of clonotype sharing between individuals. Leukapheresis yielded between about 0.94 and 9.5 billion PBMCs per donor. For each donor, CD4 naive and CD4 memory were each given three plates, CD8 naive was given two plates, and CD8 memory was given one plate.

TCR CDR3 regions were amplified from genomic DNA by multiplex PCR using the deep immunoSEQ assay. Extracted genomic DNA from each cell subset was spread evenly across all wells of several immunoSEQ 96-well plates, with each plate serving as a replicate. For sorted subsets, 200 to 250 ng genomic DNA, equal to 30,000 or so T cell genomes, was loaded into each replicate PCR. Purified libraries were measured with a Qubit 3.0 fluorometer, size-checked on a Bioanalyzer 2100, and measured again with the KAPA Library Quantification kit. A separate single-read 150-cycle Illumina NextSeq 550 flow cell was used to sequence each immunoSEQ 96-well plate. As for the original processing: Because the immunoSEQ output held only junctional sequences and lacked quality scores, the filtering could not match the filtering applied to full-length reads. Sequences were annotated with PyIR, a Python wrapper for IgBLAST v1.9, and V/J genes and CDR3 were assigned using IMGT germline references. Reads were filtered out if the reads had weak V/J assignments (E-value above 1e-6), no CDR3, stop codons, out-of-frame junctions, or ambiguous translated residues. V3J clonotypes were defined as sequences sharing an identical inferred V gene, J gene, and CDR3 amino acid sequence. To compute the percentage overlap between repertoires, the number of shared unique clonotypes was divided by the size of the smaller repertoire. Repertoire richness was assessed with RTK rarefaction, the Chao1 estimator, and Recon v2.1 estimates of unobserved clonotypes. OLGA was used to compute generation probabilities for all TCRbeta clonotypes that the gDNA method yielded from a few donors. This immuneACCESS table, as held by TCRdb, lists in-frame sequences with V and J called but not all clones. Of the missing ones, under half trace to an unresolved V gene in checked studies; the others have no known cause. V, J and clone size derive from that table, while D and trimming were established from the DNA sequence. The sample table holds 2.3 million or so clones, of which approximately 95% were seen once. The ten largest make up 0.35% to 0.5% of the sample.

General findings and caveats noted by the study authors: Based on pairwise subsampling, the degree of clonotype sharing among donors was expected to be affected by sequencing depth. Sampling was restricted to blood, and TCR repertoires in tissues likely differ from the TCR repertoires found in blood. Estimated clonotype richness was generally larger for naive than for memory subsets. Across four donors, approximately 5% of naive CD4, approximately 3.6% of naive CD8, roughly 2.3% of memory CD4, and 0.4% to 0.45% of memory CD8 clonotypes were shared. Because the study included only a small number of donors, the genetic and exposure-history diversity represented was limited. Rarefaction of sorted-subset datasets indicated incomplete sequencing despite the large sequencing depth. Clonotypes shared by all four sorted-subset donors showed higher generation probabilities than non-shared clonotypes.

Looking up the germline V gene yields CDR1 MNHEY and CDR2 SVGAGI. The CDR3 spans 13 residues, from the cysteine through the phenylalanine. CDR3 DNA is the only sequence kept; it has 39 bases, read in frame from the first base. Unmatched junction bases come to 6, with V trimmed by 6 bases and J by 6 bases. As for this clone: The antigen it recognizes is unknown. Base-call qualities are not available, and no considerably larger clone is one nucleotide away.

The donors were healthy, HIV-negative adults who had no recently reported acute infections or vaccinations. Only Caucasian adults living in Nashville, Tennessee, USA were represented among the donors. CD4+ T cells were enriched through magnetic negative selection, after which naive cells were positively selected on CD45RA and the remaining negative fraction served as the memory subset. Blood was collected by leukapheresis, and PBMCs were isolated by Ficoll-Histopaque density gradient centrifugation and then cryopreserved in liquid nitrogen vapor phase. Analytical flow cytometry was used to check the purity and quantity of each magnetically sorted T cell population. Each sorted fraction had its genomic DNA isolated and then quantified by UV absorbance on a Nanodrop 2000c.

This clonotype was sampled from a young man in good health. Some clones in this sample may be carry-over from other donors' samples. Sequencing input: naive CD4+ T cells from PBMCs. This sample's cell subset or site label indicates: CD45RA+ positively selected. Rearrangement joined TRBV6-5 to TRBJ2-7; 9 bases in between match TRBD1. The CDR3 corresponds to CASSTRQGVEQYF. The DNA sequence is given as TGTGCCAGCAGCACCCGACAGGGGGTCGAGCAGTACTTC.